These 18 T cell receptor beta chains came from one sample sequenced in a study of early T cells in non-severe SARS-CoV-2 infection. TCRdb fed the 5' RACE reads into MiXCR, producing one record per CDR3 protein. The sample contains about 25,000 distinct CDR3 sequences, around 5.4% of which appear only once. Material: whole blood. The receptor source for this set is an adult who was a healthcare worker with PCR-confirmed SARS-CoV-2 infection or an uninfected control (not recorded which).

This clonotype was found many times. The rearrangement joins TRBV6-2 or TRBV6-3 to TRBJ2-7, with TRBD1 matching 8 bases. This CDR3 spans 12 amino acids. Germline values: CDR1 MNHEY, CDR2 SVGEGT. V gave up 8 bases and J gave up 5 bases; unmatched junction bases: 5. The CDR3 sequence: CASLLQGDEQYF. CDR3 bases: TGTGCCAGCTTACTACAGGGGGACGAGCAGTACTTC.

The chain recombines TRBV5-1 with TRBJ1-6; 7 bases agree with TRBD1. Germline CDR1 reads SGHRS; CDR2 reads YFSETQ. V lost 0 bases, J lost 10 bases, and 10 bases stayed unmatched. This CDR3 spans 16 amino acids. CDR3 amino acids: CASSLAGQASSSPLHF. The CDR3 coding sequence is TGCGCCAGCAGCTTGGCCGGACAGGCGAGTTCGTCACCCCTCCACTTT.

This clonotype was detected a few times. The chain links TRBV24-1 to TRBJ2-2; D is possibly TRBD1 (6 bases). Germline V lookup: CDR1 KGHDR, CDR2 SFDVKD. The ends were cut back, 9 bases at V and 1 base at J, with 11 bases in the middle. The CDR3 runs to 14 residues. The CDR3: CATRGGKNTGELFF. CDR3 nucleotide sequence: TGTGCCACCCGAGGGGGAAAGAACACCGGGGAGCTGTTTTTT.

This clonotype was detected many times. The genes are TRBV5-4 and TRBJ1-1; TRBD1 matches 7 bases. Germline CDR1 SGHNT, CDR2 YYREEE (reference sequence). The CDR3 loop spans 14 amino acids. V trimming: 3 bases; J trimming: 2 bases; junction bases outside the gene matches: 4. CDR3 DNA: TGTGCCAGCAGCTCGGGACAGAGAAACACTGAAGCTTTCTTT. Translated, it gives CASSSGQRNTEAFF. Based on the CDR3 plus reference TRBV5-4 and TRBJ1-1, the full variable domain is ETGVTQSPTHLIKTRGQQVTLRCSSQSGHNTVSWYQQALGQGPQFIFQYYREEENGRGNFPPRFSGLQFPNYSSELNVNALELDDSALYLCASSSGQRNTEAFFGQGTRLTVV.

This clonotype was observed many times. This chain uses TRBV2 with TRBJ1-5, with D possibly matching TRBD1 (5 bases). The CDR3 contains 13 residues. Germline lookup yields CDR1 SNHLY and CDR2 FYNNEI. Trimming removed 5 bases from V and 5 bases from J, with 10 bases in between. The chain's CDR3 is CASSRQKYQPQHF. CDR3 DNA: TGTGCCAGCAGTCGACAGAAATATCAGCCCCAGCATTTT.

This clonotype was recorded many times. The J gene is TRBJ1-6, the V gene TRBV28; 10 nucleotides match TRBD1. Germline-derived CDR1 and CDR2 are MDHEN and SYDVKM. The CDR3 totals 16 residues. Losses at the gene ends were 5 bases for V and 7 bases for J; bases not matched to a gene: 8. The CDR3 spells CASSPRTGGRNSPLHF. For the CDR3, the DNA is TGTGCCAGCAGTCCCCGGACAGGGGGGAGGAATTCACCCCTCCACTTT.

In its sample, this clonotype was seen many times. The chain joins TRBV28 to TRBJ2-1, with D uncertain. The CDR3 has 14 amino acids. From germline, CDR1 is MDHEN and CDR2 SYDVKM. The germline V and J ends were trimmed by 3 bases and 0 bases, with 6 bases remaining between them. The CDR3 spells CASSFLSSYNEQFF. The CDR3 DNA is TGTGCCAGCAGTTTTCTAAGCTCCTACAATGAGCAGTTCTTC.

The V and J genes are TRBV25-1 and TRBJ1-4; tentative D call: TRBD1 (6 bases). The CDR3 is 14 residues long. V lost 8 bases and J 3 bases, leaving 13 bases between the germline ends. Germline V lookup: CDR1 MGHDK, CDR2 SYGVNS. CDR3 protein: CASARGGPNEKLFF. CDR3 nucleotides: TGTGCCAGCGCCCGGGGGGGGCCTAATGAAAAACTGTTTTTT.

This clonotype was seen at least ten times. V gene TRBV20-1 combines with J gene TRBJ1-5, with a tentative D call TRBD1 (6 bases). The germline V gene has CDR1 DFQATT and CDR2 SNEGSKA (reference sequence). This CDR3 is built from 14 residues. V lost 3 bases and J lost 4, with 13 bases in between. CDR3 DNA sequence: TGCAGTGCTAGTTCAGGGGCGGATAATCAGCCCCAGCATTTT. It translates to CSASSGADNQPQHF.

This clonotype was seen many times. This chain connects TRBV5-1 to TRBJ2-7; 9 positions agree with TRBD1. This CDR3 contains 13 residues. CDR1 SGHRS and CDR2 YFSETQ come from the germline V gene. The V segment lost 3 bases and the J segment 6 bases; nucleotides outside the gene matches: 4. DNA of the CDR3: TGCGCCAGCAGCTCCGGGACAGGGTTCGAGCAGTACTTC. Translation gives CASSSGTGFEQYF.

This clonotype was counted a few times. The chain recombines TRBV6-5 with TRBJ2-7; the D gene could be TRBD1 or TRBD2 (5 bases each). This CDR3 region has 16 residues. Germline V gives CDR1 MNHEY, CDR2 SVGAGI. V was clipped by 5 bases and J by 0 bases, with 17 bases between them. The CDR3 loop reads CASSAPHRDHSYEQYF. The CDR3, as DNA: TGTGCCAGCAGTGCCCCGCATCGGGACCACTCCTACGAGCAGTACTTC.

Ten or more counts support this clonotype. The genes are TRBV27 and TRBJ1-6, with D perhaps TRBD1 (6 bases). The CDR3 covers 14 residues. V was pared by 2 bases and J by 12 bases, with 14 bases between. Germline loops: CDR1 MNHEY, CDR2 SMNVEV (reference sequence). CDR3 residues: CASSLAQGNVPLHF. The CDR3 nucleotides read TGTGCCAGCAGTTTAGCCCAGGGGAATGTACCCCTCCACTTT.

This clonotype was detected only a few times. The genes are TRBV3-1 and TRBJ2-5; 7 bases line up with TRBD1. V gave up 2 bases and J gave up 1 base; unmatched junction bases: 13. Germline CDR1 LGHDT, CDR2 YNNKEL (reference sequence). The CDR3 sequence is 18 residues long. CDR3 nucleotides: TGTGCCAGCAGCCAACCACTCCGAGAGACAGGGTTCCAAGAGACCCAGTACTTC. Translation gives CASSQPLRETGFQETQYF.

This clonotype has ten or more counts. V usage is TRBV19 and J usage is TRBJ2-5, with 7 bases identical to TRBD1. V dropped 4 bases and J dropped 2; count of bases not matched to a gene: 7. Germline V gives CDR1 LNHDA, CDR2 SQIVND (reference sequence). The CDR3 runs 15 residues. The CDR3 DNA reads as TGTGCCAGTAGTACCTACCGGGACAGACAAGAGACCCAGTACTTC. This translates into CASSTYRDRQETQYF.

The chain links TRBV6-6 to TRBJ1-1; D not resolved. Deletions cut 1 base from V and 5 bases from J, with 11 bases between. The germline CDR1 and CDR2 sequences are MNHNY and SVGAGI (reference sequence). This CDR3 comprises 14 residues. In DNA form, the CDR3 reads TGTGCCAGCAGTTACTTGTACAGAGAAACTGAAGCTTTCTTT. Protein: CASSYLYRETEAFF.

This clonotype showed up many times. V gene TRBV5-5 combines with J gene TRBJ2-5, with 10 bases matching TRBD1. This CDR3 contains 15 residues. J gave up 2 bases and V 5 bases, and 6 bases lay outside the gene matches. Germline CDR1 SGHKS, CDR2 YYEKEE (reference sequence). The CDR3 reads CASRDRGLGQETQYF. As DNA, the CDR3 is TGTGCCAGCAGAGACAGGGGGCTGGGTCAAGAGACCCAGTACTTC.

At least ten counts were recorded for this clonotype. The chain is built from TRBV10-3 and TRBJ2-7, with unresolved D. The CDR3 is 15 amino acids. Germline V lookup: CDR1 ENHRY, CDR2 SYGVKD. The V end was cut by 0 bases, the J end by 2 bases, with 11 bases between. The DNA of the CDR3 is TGTGCCATCAGTGAGTCCCAAGGGATCACCTACGAGCAGTACTTC. Its protein is CAISESQGITYEQYF.

This clonotype turned up a few times. V is TRBV12-3 or TRBV12-4 and J is TRBJ2-1, with D possibly being TRBD1 (5 bases). The V and J ends lost 3 bases and 0 bases respectively, with 15 bases between them. This CDR3 has 17 residues. CDR3 protein: CASSLPLAGISYNEQFF. DNA for the CDR3: TGTGCCAGCAGTTTGCCCCTTGCAGGGATCTCCTACAATGAGCAGTTCTTC.